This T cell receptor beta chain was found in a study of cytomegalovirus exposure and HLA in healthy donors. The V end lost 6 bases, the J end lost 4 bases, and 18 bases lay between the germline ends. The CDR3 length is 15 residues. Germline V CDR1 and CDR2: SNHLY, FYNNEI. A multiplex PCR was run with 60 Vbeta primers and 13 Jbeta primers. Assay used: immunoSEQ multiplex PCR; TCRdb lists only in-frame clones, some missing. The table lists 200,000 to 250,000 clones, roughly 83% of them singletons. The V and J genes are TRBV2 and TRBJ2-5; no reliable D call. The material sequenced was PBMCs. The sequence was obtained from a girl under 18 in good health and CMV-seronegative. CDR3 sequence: CASSWSQGDGETQYF. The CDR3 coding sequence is TGTGCCAGCAGCTGGAGTCAAGGAGACGGAGAGACCCAGTACTTC.